The clone carrying this T cell receptor (beta chain) was counted a single time. As yet, its antigen is unknown. Both TCR beta VDJ combination and CDR3 sequence profiling were carried out. Genomic DNA was the template for this profiling. TCRdb re-derived calls from the reads in MiXCR, one entry per CDR3 protein. The sample includes 180,000 or so distinct CDR3 sequences, 48% of them seen just once. With V trimmed by 0 bases and J by 0 bases, 5 bases remained unmatched. This CDR3 has 18 amino acids. The germline gives CDR1 MNHEY, CDR2 SVGEGT. This specimen comes from a study of CD8+CD57+ T cells in acquired aplastic anemia. General study findings and limits: Overlapping CD8+ CDR3 repertoires of patients and controls contained around 30 shared sequences.

Patients chosen for sequencing had shown CD8+CD57+ cell expansion by flow cytometry. The origin of this receptor is a human donor with aplastic anemia. The genes are TRBV6-2 or TRBV6-3 and TRBJ2-6, with 7 bases that match TRBD1. The sample consisted of sorted CD4+, CD8+, or CD8+CD57+ T cells (not recorded which) from PBMCs. The chain's CDR3 is CASSYSDRTSSGANVLTF. In nucleotides, the CDR3 is TGTGCCAGCAGTTACTCGGACAGGACGAGCTCTGGGGCCAACGTCCTGACTTTC.